This TCR beta chain comes out of a study of blood T cell repertoires in COVID-19. Study background: The United States, Italy and Spain were the sources of the acute and convalescent COVID-19 samples. T cells, B-cell-depleted T cells, or PBMCs provided the cDNA or gDNA that served as material.

TCRdb keeps only in-frame clones here, not all; method: immunoSEQ multiplex PCR. The repertoire holds tens of thousands of clones, with around 90% as singletons. Deletions cut 0 bases from V and 3 bases from J, with 11 bases between. The length of the CDR3 is 15 residues. Germline CDR1 reads MGHRA; CDR2 reads YSYEKL. Sequencing was performed on peripheral blood. This chain joins TRBV4-1 and TRBJ1-2; TRBD1 is a possible D gene (6 bases). This sequence originates from a man between 60 and 75 years old with acute or convalescent COVID-19. The CDR3 region has the DNA TGCGCCAGCAGCCAAGATTGGGGGCAGGACTATGGCTACACCTTC. Translation gives CASSQDWGQDYGYTF.